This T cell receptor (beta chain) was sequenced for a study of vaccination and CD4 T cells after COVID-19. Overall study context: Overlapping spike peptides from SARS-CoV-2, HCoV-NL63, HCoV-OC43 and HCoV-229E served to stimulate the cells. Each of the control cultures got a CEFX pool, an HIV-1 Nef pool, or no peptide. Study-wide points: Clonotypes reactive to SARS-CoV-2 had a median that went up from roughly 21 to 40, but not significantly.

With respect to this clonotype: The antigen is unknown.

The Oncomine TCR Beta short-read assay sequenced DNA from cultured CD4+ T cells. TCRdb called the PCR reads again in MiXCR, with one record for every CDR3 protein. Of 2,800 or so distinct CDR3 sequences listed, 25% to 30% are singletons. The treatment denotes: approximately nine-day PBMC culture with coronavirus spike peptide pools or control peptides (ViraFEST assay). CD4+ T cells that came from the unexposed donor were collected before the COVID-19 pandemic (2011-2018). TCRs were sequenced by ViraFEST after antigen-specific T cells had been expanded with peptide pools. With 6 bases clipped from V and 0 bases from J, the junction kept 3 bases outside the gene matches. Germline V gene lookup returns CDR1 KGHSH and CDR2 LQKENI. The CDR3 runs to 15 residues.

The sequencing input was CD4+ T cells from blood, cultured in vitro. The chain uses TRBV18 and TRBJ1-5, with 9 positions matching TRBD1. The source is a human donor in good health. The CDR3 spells CASSTGQGSNQPQHF. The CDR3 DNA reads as TGTGCCAGCTCGACGGGACAGGGTAGCAATCAGCCCCAGCATTTT.